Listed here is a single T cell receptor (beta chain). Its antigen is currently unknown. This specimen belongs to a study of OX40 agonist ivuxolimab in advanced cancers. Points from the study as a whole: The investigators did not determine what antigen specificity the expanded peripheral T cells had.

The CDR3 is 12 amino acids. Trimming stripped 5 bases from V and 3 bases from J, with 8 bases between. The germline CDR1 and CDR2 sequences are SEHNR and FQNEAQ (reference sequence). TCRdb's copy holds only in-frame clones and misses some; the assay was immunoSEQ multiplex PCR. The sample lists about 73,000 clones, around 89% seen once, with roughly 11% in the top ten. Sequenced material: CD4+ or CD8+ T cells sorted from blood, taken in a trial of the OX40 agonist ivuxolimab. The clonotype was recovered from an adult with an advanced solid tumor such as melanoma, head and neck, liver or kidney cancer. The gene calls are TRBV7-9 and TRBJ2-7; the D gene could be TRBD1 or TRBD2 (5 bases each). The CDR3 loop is CASSGDHYEQYF. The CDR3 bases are TGTGCCAGCAGCGGGGACCACTACGAGCAGTACTTC.